The 11 T cell receptor beta chains below all came from one sample that was sequenced in a study of T cell responses to AZD1222 COVID-19 vaccine. Assay used: immunoSEQ multiplex PCR; TCRdb lists only in-frame clones, some missing. Of 100,000 to 120,000 clones listed, roughly 90% were seen once; the top ten hold about 7.8%. The source material was peripheral blood, sampled on day 0 of AZD1222 vaccination. The source is an adult in good health.

The rearrangement links TRBV14 to TRBJ1-4; no reliable D call. Trimming pared 2 bases from V and 8 bases from J, leaving 9 bases between. The CDR3 is 13 residues long. Germline V gene sequence: CDR1 SGHDN, CDR2 FVKESK. CDR3 sequence (DNA): TGTGCCAGCAGCCAAAATCGGCTGGAAAAACTGTTTTTT. This gives the protein CASSQNRLEKLFF.

The chain employs TRBV5-8 and TRBJ2-7; 7 bases map to TRBD1. The V segment lost 3 bases and the J segment 5 bases; nucleotides outside the gene matches: 11. The CDR3 loop spans 15 amino acids. Germline assignment: CDR1 SGHTS and CDR2 YDEGEE. CDR3: CASSSGQRLGDEQYF. In DNA, the CDR3 is TGTGCCAGCAGCTCGGGACAGCGCTTAGGAGACGAGCAGTACTTC.

The rearrangement joins TRBV19 to TRBJ1-5; D perhaps matches TRBD1 (5 bases). Germline V gene sequence: CDR1 LNHDA, CDR2 SQIVND (reference sequence). Trimming stripped 10 bases from V and 7 bases from J, with 14 bases between. The CDR3 extends over 12 amino acids. CDR3 sequence reads: CATRSGGQPQHF. CDR3 bases: TGTGCCACTCGGTCCGGGGGACAGCCCCAGCATTTT.

The chain uses TRBV19 and TRBJ1-6; D unresolved. V dropped 3 bases and J dropped 2 bases, with 14 bases sitting between them. Germline loops: CDR1 LNHDA, CDR2 SQIVND (reference sequence). The CDR3 spans 17 residues. CDR3 bases: TGTGCCAGTAGTATGTTTCCAGCAAGGCCCTATAATTCACCCCTCCACTTT. This gives the protein CASSMFPARPYNSPLHF.

The CDR3 coding sequence is TGTGCCAGTAGTATGTGGGCCGCGCGGACCTCTATCACCTTC. Amino acid sequence: CASSMWAARTSITF. The chain links TRBV19 to TRBJ1-2, with D hard to call. This CDR3 is 14 amino acids long. CDR1 LNHDA and CDR2 SQIVND come from the germline V gene (reference sequence). Trimming pared 3 bases from V and 13 bases from J, leaving 21 bases between. Full variable domain (missing parts from reference TRBV19 and TRBJ1-2): DGGITQSPKYLFRKEGQNVTLSCEQNLNHDAMYWYRQDPGQGLRLIYYSQIVNDFQKGDIAEGYSVSREKKESFPLTVTSAQKNPTAFYLCASSMWAARTSITFGSGTRLTVV.

V gene TRBV11-2 combines with J gene TRBJ2-3; 7 nucleotides align to TRBD2. The CDR3 is 15 residues long. V trimming: 5 bases; J trimming: 5 bases; junction bases outside the gene matches: 10. Germline CDR1 and CDR2: SGHAT and FQNNGV. The CDR3 nucleotides read TGTGCCAGCAGCATCTGGGGAAGCGGGGAAGATACGCAGTATTTT. As protein: CASSIWGSGEDTQYF.

The table lists this clone with a count of one. In DNA form, the CDR3 reads TGTGCCTGGAGTAGGGTGCCCGGGGAGCTGTTTTTT. Protein: CAWSRVPGELFF. The J gene is TRBJ2-2, the V gene TRBV30; D is uncertain. CDR1 is GTSNPN and CDR2 is SVGIG in the germline V gene (reference sequence). Trimming stripped 2 bases from V and 6 bases from J, with 7 bases between. This CDR3 has 12 amino acids.

This chain connects TRBV6-6 to TRBJ1-2, with D hard to call. The CDR3 has 14 residues. Germline lookup yields CDR1 MNHNY and CDR2 SVGAGI (reference sequence). Trimming removed 0 bases from V and 6 bases from J, with 11 bases in between. The CDR3 DNA reads TGTGCCAGCAGTTACTCGATGACGCCGCATGGCTACACCTTC. It yields the protein CASSYSMTPHGYTF.

V and J are TRBV7-4 and TRBJ1-5, with a possible D match to TRBD1 (6 bases). CDR3 size: 18 residues. Trimming cost V 5 bases and J 5 bases, with 25 bases left between them. Germline CDR1 SGHVT, CDR2 SQSDAQ. CDR3 residues: CASSVPGDHRVLYQPQHF. The CDR3 bases are TGTGCCAGCAGCGTCCCGGGGGACCACAGGGTCCTCTATCAGCCCCAGCATTTT.

This rearrangement joins TRBV5-3 to TRBJ1-1; maybe TRBD1 (6 bases). TRBV5-3 is an open reading frame whose function is uncertain. The CDR3 loop spans 14 amino acids. V was clipped by 4 bases and J by 1 base, with 11 bases between them. CDR3 in DNA: TGTGCCAGAAGCCGGGGACACCCGAACACTGAAGCTTTCTTT. Translating gives CARSRGHPNTEAFF.

The chain is built from TRBV5-6 and TRBJ1-6; 8 bases match TRBD1. This CDR3 is 15 amino acids long. V lost 4 bases and J lost 5; bases outside the gene matches: 5. Germline V lookup: CDR1 SGHDT, CDR2 YYEEEE. DNA for the CDR3: TGTGCCAGCAGCCCGGACAGGGCTGATAATTCACCCCTCCACTTT. Translation: CASSPDRADNSPLHF.